The sequence of this TCR beta chain was determined in a study of shared clonotypes between healthy human individuals. Background on the study: Donors had three CD4 naive, three CD4 memory, two CD8 naive and one CD8 memory plate apiece. Study-wide findings and caveats: Against clonotypes common to all four donors, non-shared ones had lower generation probabilities.

The protocol was immunoSEQ multiplex PCR, while the TCRdb copy is restricted to in-frame clones and leaves out a portion. The sample has millions of clones, over 85% seen once; the top ten hold 0.39%. Trimming cost V 3 bases and J 4 bases, with 15 bases left between them. CDR3 size: 15 residues. Germline-derived CDR1 and CDR2 are MNHNS and SASEGT. As to this clone: Its antigen is still unknown.

This receptor was identified in a man younger than 35 in good health. Some clones in this sample may be carry-over from other donors' samples. Input material: naive CD4+ T cells from PBMCs. Subset here: CD45RA+ positively selected. This chain joins TRBV6-1 and TRBJ2-5; D is uncertain. CDR3 in DNA: TGTGCCAGCAGTGATCACGGCAGCTTGAGAGAGACCCAGTACTTC. It is translated as CASSDHGSLRETQYF.